This T cell receptor (beta chain) is drawn from a study of blood T cell repertoires in COVID-19 (dated by TCRdb to about 2020). With respect to the entire study: Collaborator samples came from the United States, Italy and Spain and covered acute and convalescent phases of COVID-19. The material from the prospective study consisted of cDNA or gDNA derived from T cells, B-cell-depleted T cells, or PBMCs. Subjects who had been exposed to COVID-19, were actively infected with it, or had recovered from it provided the deeply sampled blood TCRbeta repertoires that made up the dataset. The repertoires were released in a freely available public database meant as a resource for research on the immune response to SARS-CoV-2. The samples were drawn from two sources: the first 160 participants of the ongoing ImmuneRACE study, and 1,000 to 1,500 subjects contributed by 6 global collaborators. Sample metadata almost always included a de-identified subject ID, COVID-19 status, age in years and sex. Where HLA class I and class II types were available, the types were taken from metadata supplied by the sample provider, not from assay-based typing. Study-level results and caveats: The quantity of clinical and demographic metadata differed by source and by participant and was supplied without curation.

Including the terminal cysteine and phenylalanine, the CDR3 comprises 13 residues. Left in the record is the CDR3 DNA by itself, 39 bases read in frame from the first base. The germline V and J ends show losses of 5 bases and 6 bases respectively, and no gene match explains 4 bases of the junction. The germline V gene (reference sequence) provides CDR1 SEHNR and CDR2 FQNEAQ. With respect to this clone: There is no known antigen for this receptor. No per-base quality is available; no much larger clone lies one base away.

The collaborating institutions used their own protocols to collect whole blood in K2EDTA tubes. Collaborator samples were shipped for TCRbeta analysis as frozen whole blood, isolated PBMCs, or DNA extracted from either sample type. TCRbeta CDR3 regions were amplified from genomic DNA by means of the immunoSEQ Assay, a bias-controlled multiplex PCR. Per the source publication's procedure: The number of nucleated cells in each sample was estimated from the amplification of reference gene primers within the assay. To quantify the absolute abundance of each unique TCRbeta CDR3 rearrangement, sequence reads were collapsed and filtered. For each sample, productive Simpson clonality was calculated by taking the square root of Simpson's diversity index across productive rearrangements. TCRdb carries this immuneACCESS record with in-frame sequences only. Its versions omit some clonotypes, under half of them owing to an unresolved V gene in the studies checked, with the rest unexplained. The DNA was the basis for D and trimming; V, J and clone size are from that table. The sample table shows about 190,000 clones, and approximately 84% are seen once. The ten largest account for 4.5% to 5.5% of the sample.

Sequencing was performed on peripheral blood. Recombination linked TRBV7-9 to TRBJ2-7, with TRBD2 matching 10 junction bases. This receptor was obtained from a woman in her 70s with active or convalescent COVID-19. The bases are TGTGCCAGCAGCGCCGGGACTAGCGCCGAGCAGTACTTC. Its translation reads: CASSAGTSAEQYF.